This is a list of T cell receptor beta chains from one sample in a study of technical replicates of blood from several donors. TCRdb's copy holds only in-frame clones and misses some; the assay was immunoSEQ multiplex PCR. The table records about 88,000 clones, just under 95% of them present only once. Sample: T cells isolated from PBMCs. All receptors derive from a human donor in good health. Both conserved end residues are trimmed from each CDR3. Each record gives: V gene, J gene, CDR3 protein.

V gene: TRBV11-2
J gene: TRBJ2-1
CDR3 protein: ASSLVWTSGGSNEQF

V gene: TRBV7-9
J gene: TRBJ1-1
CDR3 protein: ASSLYGNTEAF

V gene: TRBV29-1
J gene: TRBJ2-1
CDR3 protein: SVGTDSNEQF

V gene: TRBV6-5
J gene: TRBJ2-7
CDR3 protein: ASSSHRDRDYEQY

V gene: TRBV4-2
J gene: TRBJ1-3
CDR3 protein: ASSPLTARGSGNTIY

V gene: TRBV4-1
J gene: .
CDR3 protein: ASSQERTFYEQY

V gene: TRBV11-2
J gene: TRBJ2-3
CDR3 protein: ASSRGLAISTDTQY

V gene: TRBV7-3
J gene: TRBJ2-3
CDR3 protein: ASSLDRVRTDTQY

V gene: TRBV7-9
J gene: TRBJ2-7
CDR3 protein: ASSLFPVGPAYEQY

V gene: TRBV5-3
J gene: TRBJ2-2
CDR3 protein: ARSFVIVEQGEINDTGELF

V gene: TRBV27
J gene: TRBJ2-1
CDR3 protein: ASREGSGFSYNEQF

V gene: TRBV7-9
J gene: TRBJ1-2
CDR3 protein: ASSLSSDRVGGYT

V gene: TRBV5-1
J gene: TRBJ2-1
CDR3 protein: ASSLGGPTTGGEQF

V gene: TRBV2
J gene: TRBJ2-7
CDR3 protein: ASKMDNKYEQY

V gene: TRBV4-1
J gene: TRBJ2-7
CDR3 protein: ASSLNPRRAQAYEQY

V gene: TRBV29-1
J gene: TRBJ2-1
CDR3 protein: SVGQGTYNEQF

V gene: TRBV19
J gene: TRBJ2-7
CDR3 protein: ASSTDSPYEQY

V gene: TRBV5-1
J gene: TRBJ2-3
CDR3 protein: ASGEKRTTDTQY

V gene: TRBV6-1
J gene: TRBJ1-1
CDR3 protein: ASSERVTEAF

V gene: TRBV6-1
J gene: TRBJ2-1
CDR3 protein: ASTLRAGGPNEQF

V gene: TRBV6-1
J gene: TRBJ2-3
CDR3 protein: ASTREASNTDTQY

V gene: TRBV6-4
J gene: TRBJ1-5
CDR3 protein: ASSADSHQPQH

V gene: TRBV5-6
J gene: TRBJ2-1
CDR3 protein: ASSLLSQAKQF

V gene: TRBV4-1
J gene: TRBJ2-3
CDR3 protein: ASSQDSIGGGRD

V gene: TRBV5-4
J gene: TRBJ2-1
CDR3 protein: ASSLVIGSSYLSSYNEQF

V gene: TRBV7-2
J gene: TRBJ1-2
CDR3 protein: ASSQTGTGLPYYGYT

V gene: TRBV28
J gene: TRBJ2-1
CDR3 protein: ASSLTGQGDYEQF

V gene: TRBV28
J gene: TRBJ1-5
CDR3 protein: ASSLREAQPQH

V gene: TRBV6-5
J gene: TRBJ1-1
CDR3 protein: ASSYSGQGNGGAF

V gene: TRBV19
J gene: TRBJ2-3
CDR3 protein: ASSIDGQLGTDTQY

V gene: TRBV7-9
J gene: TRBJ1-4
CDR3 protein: ASRPTQGGSNEKLF

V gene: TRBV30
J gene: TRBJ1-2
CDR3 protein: AWSREGGSTNYGYT

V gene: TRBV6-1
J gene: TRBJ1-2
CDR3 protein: ASSEVVEENYGYT

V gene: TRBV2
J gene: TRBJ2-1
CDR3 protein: ASSEPALVEEQF

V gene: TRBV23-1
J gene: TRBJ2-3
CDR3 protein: ASKSGGKVAPDTQY

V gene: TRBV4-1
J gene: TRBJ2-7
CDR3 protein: ASSQVLNRELEQY

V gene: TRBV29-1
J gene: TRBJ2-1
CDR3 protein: SVGGTGMEQF

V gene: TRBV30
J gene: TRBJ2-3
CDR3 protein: AHDGGSDTQY

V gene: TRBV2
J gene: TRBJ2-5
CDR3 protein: ASIGDRRYQETQY

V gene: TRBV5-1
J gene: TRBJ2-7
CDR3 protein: ASSLEGTGWYEQY

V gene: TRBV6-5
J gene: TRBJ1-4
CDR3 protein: ASSYAPGVGEKLF

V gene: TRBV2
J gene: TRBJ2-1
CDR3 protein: ATLRTGLNEQF

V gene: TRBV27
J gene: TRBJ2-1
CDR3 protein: ASSLRVRNNEQF

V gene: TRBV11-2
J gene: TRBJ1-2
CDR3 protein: ASSLRQGRYGGYT

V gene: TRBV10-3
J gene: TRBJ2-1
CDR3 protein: AISAYYSGATYNEQF

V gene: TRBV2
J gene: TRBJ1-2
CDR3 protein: ALTASIRYT

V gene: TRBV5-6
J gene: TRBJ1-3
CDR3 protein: ASSLLPGTGNTIY

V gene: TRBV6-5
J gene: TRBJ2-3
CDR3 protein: ASSLNPGVDTQY

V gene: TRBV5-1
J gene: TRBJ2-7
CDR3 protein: ASSILSLTTEQY